The T cell receptor (beta chain) under discussion was sequenced for a study of shared clonotypes between healthy human individuals. Study details: Each donor had three CD4 naive, three CD4 memory, two CD8 naive and one CD8 memory plate.

Points from the study as a whole: Sequencing depth was expected to affect clonotype sharing among donors.

To note about this clone: As yet, its antigen is unknown.

Investigators divided CD4+ cells into CD45RA+ naive and CD45RA-negative memory subsets. V lost 4 bases and J lost 3, with 15 bases in between. Per the germline V gene, CDR1 is GTSNPN and CDR2 is SVGIG (reference sequence). This CDR3 has 14 amino acids. This table comes from immunoSEQ multiplex PCR, and its TCRdb copy is limited to in-frame clones, with some not included. The sample records approximately 2.5 million clones, roughly nine tenths being singletons. The specimen sequenced was naive CD4+ T cells sorted from blood. Stated subset: CD45RA+ positively selected. The chain has TRBV30 and TRBJ1-2; a possible D gene is TRBD1 (5 bases). The sequence derives from a man aged 18-30 years in good health. Here the CDR3 reads CAWTPRQRYYGYTF. The CDR3 nucleotides are TGTGCCTGGACCCCTCGACAGCGATACTATGGCTACACCTTC.